This record concerns one TCR beta chain sequence. The antigen is unknown. V lost 4 bases and J lost 0; bases outside the gene matches: 3. The CDR3 spans 16 residues. Germline V gives CDR1 SGHRS, CDR2 YFSETQ. The sample comes from a study of cytomegalovirus exposure and HLA in healthy donors. 60 Vbeta and 13 Jbeta primers were used in PCR. Assay: immunoSEQ multiplex PCR; the TCRdb copy retains only in-frame clones and omits some. Found here are just over 150,000 clones; the top ten clones hold 2% to 2.5%. Study-level points and caveats: Earlier findings revealed that most TCR beta V segments proved productive either about 87% or about 30% of the time.

This TCR derives from a man aged 30 to 45 in good health and CMV-seronegative. The sample taken for sequencing was PBMCs. The chain carries TRBV5-1 and TRBJ2-2, with 10 bases fitting TRBD2. CDR3 in DNA: TGCGCCAGCAGCATTCTAGCGGGAGCGAACACCGGGGAGCTGTTTTTT. This translates into CASSILAGANTGELFF.